A selection of T cell receptor beta chains follows, all from one sample in a study of shared clonotypes between healthy human individuals. Here immunoSEQ multiplex PCR was the method, and the copy in TCRdb shows in-frame clones only, minus some. In the table there are about 2 million clones, about 95% of which are singletons. The sequenced material came from naive CD8+ T cells sorted from blood. All receptors derive from a young man in good health. CDR3s include the opening cysteine and the closing phenylalanine or tryptophan. Clone size is shown for a subset of rows, as once, few, many or a class of expanded clone.

V gene,clone size,J gene,CDR3 protein
TRBV28,NA,TRBJ2-1,CASSLAGMADNEQFF
TRBV14,NA,TRBJ2-1,CASSHPGQGAFNEQFF
TRBV5-1,NA,TRBJ2-3,CASSFSRGSDTQYF
TRBV6-5,once,TRBJ1-2,CASSYSPLPGRDGYTF
TRBV27,NA,TRBJ2-7,CASSNLVAGGPNEQYF
TRBV5-6,NA,TRBJ2-2,CASSASGELFF
TRBV29-1,NA,NA,CSVATGVRYEQYF
TRBV7-8,NA,TRBJ2-7,CASSFGQGLEYEQYF
TRBV7-9,NA,TRBJ2-5,CASSSREYRETQYF
TRBV21-1,NA,TRBJ2-7,CASSKEEYEQYF
TRBV10-3,NA,TRBJ2-7,CAISAPTGVSYEQYF
TRBV27,NA,TRBJ1-4,CASRGFRGTVNEKLFF
TRBV5-1,NA,TRBJ1-2,CASSSSGTGAYGYTF
TRBV13,NA,TRBJ2-1,CASSIRTSGVYNEQFF
TRBV19,NA,TRBJ1-6,CASSIQTEGNSPLHF
TRBV19,NA,TRBJ1-1,CASNPQDKLPFEAFF
TRBV11-2,NA,TRBJ2-5,CASSLGPRAVRETQYF
TRBV6-5,NA,TRBJ2-5,CASSPGGLETQYF
TRBV27,NA,TRBJ2-7,CASSRQRAYEQYF
TRBV13,NA,TRBJ2-5,CASSLWETQETQYF
TRBV25-1,NA,TRBJ2-2,CASSEVGTLRTGELFF
TRBV10-3,NA,TRBJ2-1,CAISEREPGQANEQFF
TRBV7-9,NA,TRBJ2-1,CASSFGGGYNEQFF
TRBV27,NA,TRBJ2-7,CASSLQGAHYEQYF
TRBV28,NA,TRBJ1-1,CASSSMEDGTVNTEAFF
TRBV4-1,NA,TRBJ2-7,CASSPGQGYYEQYF
TRBV13,NA,TRBJ1-1,CASSQDTGNTEAFF
TRBV18,NA,TRBJ2-7,CASSLEQGEENEQYF
TRBV4-3,NA,TRBJ2-7,CASSQDRLAGGSPYEQYF
TRBV13,NA,TRBJ2-1,CASSFSDWEGQFF
TRBV27,NA,TRBJ1-1,CASSFSVGQYHLEAFF
TRBV13,NA,TRBJ2-7,CASSPSGKNEQYF
TRBV30,NA,TRBJ2-7,CAWSWAGLYVSEQYF
TRBV5-4,NA,TRBJ1-1,CASSGTGEDTEAFF
TRBV2,NA,TRBJ2-2,CASSDRHPTNTGELFF
TRBV25-1,NA,TRBJ2-5,CASSEYGPAQETQYF
TRBV28,NA,TRBJ1-4,CASSLFRETTNEKLFF